Listed here are 9 T cell receptor beta chains from one sample, sequenced in a study of blood T cells in healthy people across ages. The use of a sample-barcoded 5' primer and a J-beta primer mix characterized a second PCR of roughly 6 to 12 cycles. TCRdb reprocessed the 5' RACE reads with MiXCR, giving one entry per CDR3 protein. Of hundreds of thousands of distinct CDR3 sequences in the sample, roughly 20% were seen once. Sequencing was done on a sample of blood. Source of these receptors: a man between 65 and 79 years old in good health.

The chain has TRBV15 and TRBJ2-3, with 7 bases fitting TRBD1. V was clipped by 5 bases and J by 2 bases; unmatched bases: 7. Germline values: CDR1 LNHNV, CDR2 YYDKDF (reference sequence). CDR3 length: 15 residues. CDR3 sequence: CATSPRQGFTDTQYF. The CDR3 nucleotides read TGTGCCACCAGCCCTAGACAGGGCTTCACAGATACGCAGTATTTT.

The V and J genes are TRBV7-2 and TRBJ2-7, with a tentative D call TRBD2 (6 bases). CDR1 is SGHTA, CDR2 FQGNSA, per germline. Trimming left V 5 bases short and J 6 bases short, with 14 bases between. The CDR3 spans 13 residues. The CDR3 DNA reads as TGTGCCAGCAGCGGAAGCGGACTATTCGAGCAGTACGTC. Amino acid sequence: CASSGSGLFEQYV.

There are many counts of this clonotype. This chain links TRBV20-1 with TRBJ1-1; D is unclear. The CDR3 length is 13 residues. Germline V gene lookup returns CDR1 DFQATT and CDR2 SNEGSKA (reference sequence). V was shortened by 3 bases and J by 3 bases, with 11 bases between the two germline ends. As DNA, the CDR3 is TGCAGTGCTAGTACACCGGCGGACACTGAAGCTTTCTTT. Its protein is CSASTPADTEAFF.

The genes are TRBV4-3 and TRBJ1-2; D perhaps matches TRBD1 (5 bases). CDR3 length: 15 residues. V lost 0 bases and J lost 4, with 12 bases in between. Germline V gene data show CDR1 as LGHNA and CDR2 as YSLEER. The CDR3 DNA is TGCGCCAGCAGCCAAGATCGAGGGACGGCCTATGGCTACACCTTC. Its translation: CASSQDRGTAYGYTF.

The chain recombines TRBV7-8 with TRBJ2-1, with a weak D call TRBD2 (6 bases). Trimming removed 6 bases from V and 0 bases from J, with 12 bases in between. CDR1 SGHVS and CDR2 FQNEAQ come from the germline V gene. The CDR3 sequence is 15 residues long. The DNA of the CDR3 is TGTGCCAGCAGACTAGCTAGGAGCTCCTACAATGAGCAGTTCTTC. Its translation: CASRLARSSYNEQFF.

The chain couples TRBV12-3 or TRBV12-4 to TRBJ1-2; D is unclear. V was shortened by 3 bases and J by 1 base, with 12 bases between the two germline ends. CDR3 length equals 15 residues. This CDR3 reads CASSFWPRGNYGYTF. CDR3 nucleotides: TGTGCCAGCAGTTTTTGGCCCCGGGGTAACTATGGCTACACCTTC.

This clonotype has just a few counts. The chain uses TRBV6-5 and TRBJ2-1, with D possibly TRBD2 on 5 matching bases. V gave up 10 bases and J gave up 1 base, with 17 bases separating them. The CDR3 runs 15 residues. The germline V gene has CDR1 MNHEY and CDR2 SVGAGI. The CDR3 here is CAIEASSLSYNEQFF. CDR3 bases: TGTGCCATAGAGGCTAGCTCCCTGTCCTACAATGAGCAGTTCTTC.

This clonotype was observed a handful of times. A junction boundary mismatches the germline segment, possibly from a read error. The rearrangement joins TRBV15 to TRBJ1-1; the D gene is possibly TRBD1 (5 bases). Germline V gene lookup returns CDR1 LNHNV and CDR2 YYDKDF (reference sequence). The CDR3 consists of 13 residues. DNA for the CDR3: TGTGCCACCAGGTTCTCAGGGCTCACTGGAGCTTTCTTT. Translating gives CATRFSGLTGAFF.

This clonotype was picked up a small number of times. J is TRBJ2-5 and V is TRBV6-5, with D possibly TRBD2 on 5 matching bases. The J call may not be correct, given that the DNA end is closer to TRBJ2-1. The germline CDR1 and CDR2 sequences are MNHEY and SVGAGI. The CDR3 covers 15 residues. The CDR3 is CASSYSRSTGNEQFF. CDR3 sequence (DNA): TGTGCCAGCAGTTACTCGCGCTCTACGGGGAATGAGCAGTTCTTC.